Detailed here is one T cell receptor beta chain. Its antigen is unidentified. These data belong to a study of siplizumab effects on memory and regulatory T cells. Study results and caveats: Naive T cells appeared more varied than memory cells and looked like key alloresponse contributors. Memory cells that were CD4+ and unstimulated gave rise to alloreactive sequences, which siplizumab significantly reduced.

Produced via immunoSEQ multiplex PCR; TCRdb's table is partial and in-frame only. The profile shows 55,000 to 70,000 clones, roughly 93% of them singletons. Germline V gene sequence: CDR1 SEHNR, CDR2 FQNEAQ (reference sequence). V was pared by 1 base and J by 0 bases, with 5 bases of the junction left unmatched. This CDR3 comprises 17 residues. The sample taken for sequencing was CD8+ T cells sorted from blood. The chain joins TRBV7-9 to TRBJ2-3; 9 bases are a match to TRBD2. The receptor comes from a human donor in good health. The chain's CDR3 is CASSLEGLAGSTDTQYF. The CDR3 DNA reads TGTGCCAGCAGCTTAGAAGGTCTAGCGGGGAGCACAGATACGCAGTATTTT.